This is a list of T cell receptor beta chains from one sample in a study of a mutant IDH1 vaccine in newly diagnosed glioma. Profiling relied on immunoSEQ multiplex PCR, and the TCRdb table lists in-frame clones only, not all of them. This sample has about 56,000 clones, with about 90% found just once. These receptors have no known antigen. This sample comprised PBMCs, obtained from a glioma patient whose treatment included an IDH1 peptide vaccine. The receptor set was obtained from a man aged 40-50 years with glioma. Each CDR3 is given with its conserved first and last residue. Each record gives: clone size, D gene, J gene, V gene, CDR3 DNA, CDR3 protein. The D gene is left open where the match is weak. For some rows the clone size is stated as once, few or many, or as a class when expanded; others skip it.

NA TRBD1 TRBJ2-7 TRBV2 TGTGCCAGCAGCCTACGACAGGGGGAGTACGAGCAGTACTTC CASSLRQGEYEQYF
NA TRBD2 TRBJ2-1 TRBV5-1 TGCGCCAGCAGCTTCCACGGGACTAGCGGGAGCTTAGGGCGGTTCTTC CASSFHGTSGSLGRFF
NA NA TRBJ2-1 TRBV7-9 TGTGCCAGCAGTGGGTACTCGGGAAAGCAGTTCTTC CASSGYSGKQFF
NA NA TRBJ1-1 TRBV19 TGTGCCAGTAAACGTAATGGCGCCACCCAGGGGGCTTTCTTT CASKRNGATQGAFF
NA NA TRBJ1-5 TRBV7-8 TGTGCCAGCAGCCTGCAGAGGTCGGTACAGCCCCAGCATTTT CASSLQRSVQPQHF
once NA TRBJ1-5 TRBV5-6 TGTGCCAGCAGCTTGCGGCAGGGGAGTCAGCCCCAGCATTTT CASSLRQGSQPQHF
NA TRBD1 TRBJ2-5 TRBV10-1 TGCGCCAGCAGTAGGTACAGGGGGCACGAGACCCAGTACTTC CASSRYRGHETQYF
NA NA TRBJ1-3 TRBV19 NA CASSISARGNTIYF
NA TRBD2 TRBJ2-2 TRBV2 TGTGCCAGCAGTCTAGCGGGGTACACCGGGGAGCTGTTTTTT CASSLAGYTGELFF
NA NA TRBJ2-5 TRBV5-1 TGCGCCAGCAGCTTGAGACTTCAAGAGACCCAGTACTTC CASSLRLQETQYF
few NA TRBJ1-5 TRBV2 TGTGCCAGCAGTGGTACCGGGCCCTTGAATCAGCCCCAGCATTTT CASSGTGPLNQPQHF
NA TRBD1 TRBJ2-7 TRBV14 TGTGCCAGCAGCCGACAGGGGGGGAAGTACGAGCAGTACTTC CASSRQGGKYEQYF
NA NA TRBJ1-4 TRBV4-1 TGCGCCAGCAGCCGGGACATAACTAATGAAAAACTGTTTTTT CASSRDITNEKLFF
NA NA TRBJ2-1 TRBV5-4 TGTGCCAGCAGCTTGGTTCGTGTGACACGGAGTTCCTACAATGAGCAGTTCTTC CASSLVRVTRSSYNEQFF
NA NA TRBJ2-1 TRBV10-3 TGTGCCATCAGTGATTGGCGGTACAATGAGCAGTTCTTC CAISDWRYNEQFF
NA NA TRBJ2-7 TRBV7-2 TGTGCCAGCAGCTTCACAGGCTACGAGCAGTACTTC CASSFTGYEQYF
NA TRBD1 TRBJ2-1 TRBV10-3 TGTGCCATCAGTGAGTCGCCGGGACAGGGGGCTGGTGAGCAGTTCTTC CAISESPGQGAGEQFF
NA NA TRBJ2-3 TRBV4-1 TGCGCCAGCAGCCAAGATGCGTTATCCACCACAGATACGCAGTATTTT CASSQDALSTTDTQYF
NA NA TRBJ1-5 TRBV10-3 TGTGCCATCAGTGCCGGGGGCAGGGGCAGCAATCAGCCCCAGCATTTT CAISAGGRGSNQPQHF
NA NA TRBJ1-1 TRBV5-1 TGCGCCAGCAGCTCCACAGTGATGAACACTGAAGCTTTCTTT CASSSTVMNTEAFF
NA NA TRBJ1-5 TRBV13 TGTGCCAGCAGCTTAGAATCGGTTAGCAATCAGCCCCAGCATTTT CASSLESVSNQPQHF
NA TRBD1 TRBJ1-4 TRBV7-9 TGTGCCAGCAGCTTATCAGGGGGAGGGAATGAAAAACTGTTTTTT CASSLSGGGNEKLFF
few NA TRBJ2-1 TRBV5-1 TGCGCCAGCAGCTTAAACCTGGACGGAGGATATGAGCAGTTCTTC CASSLNLDGGYEQFF
NA TRBD2 TRBJ2-3 TRBV7-2 TGTGCCAGCAGCAGATTAGCGGGAGGGGCAGATACGCAGTATTTT CASSRLAGGADTQYF
NA TRBD2 TRBJ2-7 TRBV10-1 TGCGCCAGCAGAACCCCTACGGCGGGAGGAGTCCTCTACGAGCAGTACTTC CASRTPTAGGVLYEQYF
once NA TRBJ2-7 TRBV19 TGTGCCAGTAGTATTGTTAAGGGCGACTACGAGCAGTACTTC CASSIVKGDYEQYF
NA NA TRBJ2-7 TRBV9 TGTGCCAGCAGCGTAGGGGGACTGAGCTCCTACGAGCAGTACTTC CASSVGGLSSYEQYF
NA NA TRBJ2-3 TRBV6-5 TGTGCCAGCAGTTTACAGGGTAGCTCAGATACGCAGTATTTT CASSLQGSSDTQYF
NA TRBD2 TRBJ2-7 TRBV7-6 TGTGCCAGCAGCGTCCGGGGGGAGTCCTACGAGCAGTACTTC CASSVRGESYEQYF
NA NA TRBJ2-2 TRBV7-2 TGTGCCAGCAGCCTTCACAGGGCCGGGGTCACCGGGGAGCTGTTTTTT CASSLHRAGVTGELFF
NA NA TRBJ1-1 TRBV7-6 TGTGCCAGTACACCGGACAGAACATTCATGAACACTGAAGCTTTCTTT CASTPDRTFMNTEAFF
NA NA TRBJ1-5 TRBV2 TGTGCCAGCCGTTCGGGGCAGATCAATCAGCCCCAGCATTTT CASRSGQINQPQHF
NA NA TRBJ1-2 TRBV2 TGTGCCAGCAGGATAGGGGTCGGCTATGGCTACACCTTC CASRIGVGYGYTF
NA NA TRBJ1-3 TRBV5-1 TGCGCCAGCAGCTTGGACAGGGAGACTGGAAACACCATATATTTT CASSLDRETGNTIYF
NA NA TRBJ2-4 TRBV6-1 TGTGCCAGCAGTGATCAGTCTCCCAAAAACATTCAGTACTTC CASSDQSPKNIQYF
once NA TRBJ2-3 TRBV4-3 TGCGCCAGCAGCCAAGACCGGGACTCTCGGGCGCAGTATTTT CASSQDRDSRAQYF
NA TRBD2 TRBJ2-2 TRBV16 TGTGCCAGCAGCCAATCTGGGACTAGCGGGAACGGGGAGCTGTTTTTT CASSQSGTSGNGELFF
NA NA TRBJ1-5 TRBV10-3 TGTGCCATCACCAGGGAAATCGATCAGCCCCAGCATTTT CAITREIDQPQHF
NA NA TRBJ2-1 TRBV27 TGTGCCAGCAGTTTAGGTAGCGGAAGCTACAATGAGCAGTTCTTC CASSLGSGSYNEQFF
NA NA TRBJ2-7 TRBV9 TGTGCCAGCAGCTCAGACTACGAGCAGTACTTC CASSSDYEQYF
NA NA TRBJ2-2 TRBV14 TGTGCCAGCAGCCAAGAATGGGCCGCCGGGGAGCTGTTTTTT CASSQEWAAGELFF
NA TRBD1 TRBJ2-7 TRBV7-2 TGTGCCAGCAGCCCTCCCGGGACAGGGCGCGAGCAGTACTTC CASSPPGTGREQYF
NA NA TRBJ1-1 TRBV13 TGTGCCAGCAGCTTAAGCCAGAACACTGAAGCTTTCTTT CASSLSQNTEAFF
NA TRBD2 TRBJ2-4 TRBV4-2 TGTGCCAGCAGCCAAGCTTTCAGGACTAGCGGGGGTCACAAAAACATTCAGTACTTC CASSQAFRTSGGHKNIQYF
NA TRBD1 TRBJ2-2 TRBV6-1 TGTGCCAGCAGTGACCGGGACAGGGGTTGGGAGCTGTTTTTT CASSDRDRGWELFF
NA TRBD1 TRBJ1-4 TRBV28 TGTGCCAGCAGTCTCCAGGGGGCATCCTCTAATGAAAAACTGTTTTTT CASSLQGASSNEKLFF
NA TRBD2 TRBJ2-4 TRBV5-4 TGTGCCATGGGAGCGGGAGCAAACATTCAGTACTTC CAMGAGANIQYF
NA NA TRBJ2-1 TRBV5-1 TGCGCCAGCAGCTTAGGCAATGAGCAGTTCTTC CASSLGNEQFF
few TRBD1 TRBJ1-5 TRBV4-1 TGCGCCAGCAGCCAAGAAAAGACAGGGAATCAGCCCCAGCATTTT CASSQEKTGNQPQHF
NA NA TRBJ2-7 TRBV19 TGTGCCAGTGGGGGAGTACCGAGCCACGAGCAGTACTTC CASGGVPSHEQYF
NA TRBD1 TRBJ1-5 TRBV27 TGTGCCTCCCGGAGCCGGGGACAGGGGGATAGCAATCAGCCCCAGCATTTT CASRSRGQGDSNQPQHF
few NA TRBJ1-1 TRBV6-6 TGTGCCAGCAGCCGACAGGTGAACACTGAAGCTTTCTTT CASSRQVNTEAFF
NA NA TRBJ2-2 TRBV27 TGTGCCAGCAGTCCGCAATTAAGAACCGGGGAGCTGTTTTTT CASSPQLRTGELFF
NA NA TRBJ2-5 TRBV19 TGTGCCAGTAGTATCACAGGGCCAGAGACCCAGTACTTC CASSITGPETQYF
once NA TRBJ1-2 TRBV19 TGTGCCAGTAGTAAGCAATTGGGTGGCTACACCTTC CASSKQLGGYTF
few NA TRBJ1-5 TRBV6-6 TGTGCCAGCAGTTACGATCAGCCCCAGCATTTT CASSYDQPQHF
NA NA TRBJ2-7 TRBV28 TGTGCCAGCAGCCGGGACCCTGCCTACGAGCAGTACTTC CASSRDPAYEQYF
NA NA TRBJ2-5 TRBV19 TGTGCCAGTAGTACCTACAGCAAACAAGAGACCCAGTACTTC CASSTYSKQETQYF